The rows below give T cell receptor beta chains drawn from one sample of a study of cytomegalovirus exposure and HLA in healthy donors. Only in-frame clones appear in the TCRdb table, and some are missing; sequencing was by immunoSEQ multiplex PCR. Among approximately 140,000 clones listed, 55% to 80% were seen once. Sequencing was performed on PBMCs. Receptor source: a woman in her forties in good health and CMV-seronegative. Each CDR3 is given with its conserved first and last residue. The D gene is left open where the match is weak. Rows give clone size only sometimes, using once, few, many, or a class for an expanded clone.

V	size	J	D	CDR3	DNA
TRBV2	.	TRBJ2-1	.	CASDGAVGYNEQFF	TGTGCCAGCGATGGAGCAGTGGGCTACAATGAGCAGTTCTTC
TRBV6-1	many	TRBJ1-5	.	CASRVVGGSNQPQHF	TGTGCCAGCAGGGTGGTGGGGGGTAGCAATCAGCCCCAGCATTTT
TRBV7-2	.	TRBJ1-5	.	CASSLARGGVTQPQHF	TGTGCCAGCAGCTTAGCGCGGGGGGGGGTGACTCAGCCCCAGCATTTT
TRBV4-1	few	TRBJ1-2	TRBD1	CASSQADRVNYGYTF	TGCGCCAGCAGCCAAGCCGACAGGGTCAACTATGGCTACACCTTC
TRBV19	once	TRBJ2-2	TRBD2	CASRTSGVTGELFF	TGTGCCAGCAGGACTAGCGGGGTGACCGGGGAGCTGTTTTTT
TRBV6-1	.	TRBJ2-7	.	CASSEKTNSPTYEQYF	TGTGCCAGCAGTGAAAAAACGAACTCCCCGACCTACGAGCAGTACTTC
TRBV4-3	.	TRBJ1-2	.	CASSQAWGGRNYGYTF	TGCGCCAGCAGCCAAGCGTGGGGGGGGCGAAACTATGGCTACACCTTC
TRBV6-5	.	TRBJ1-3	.	CATLDSTFSGNTIYF	TGTGCCACCTTGGACAGCACCTTCTCTGGAAACACCATATATTTT
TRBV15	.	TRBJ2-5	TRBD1	CATSRQTGPEETQYF	TGTGCCACCAGCAGACAGACAGGGCCGGAAGAGACCCAGTACTTC
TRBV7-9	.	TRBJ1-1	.	CASSSRDGSEAFF	TGTGCCAGCAGCTCCCGAGATGGGAGTGAAGCTTTCTTT